The source of this TCR beta chain is a study of spatial heterogeneity in lung cancer. As to this clonotype: In a library made to pick up alpha chains, this beta chain is a stray read with a size that means little.

The time point is: sample taken at primary tumor resection. There were some 70 donors, all of them untreated patients with early-stage non-small cell lung cancer. This CDR3 is built from 15 residues. V lost 6 bases to trimming and J lost 5 bases; unmatched junction nucleotides: 13. CDR1 DFQATT and CDR2 SNEGSKA come from the germline V gene (reference sequence). MiXCR, applied by TCRdb to the 5' RACE reads, yields one record per CDR3 protein. The repertoire holds fewer than 350 distinct CDR3 sequences, about an eighth seen once, with 33% in the top ten. The sequence was obtained from a male donor with early-stage non-small cell lung cancer. The sequences come from normal lung tissue next to the tumor, collected at surgery. The J gene is TRBJ2-3, the V gene TRBV20-1, with TRBD2 identical over 8 bases. DNA for the CDR3: TGCAGTGCGCGCCTGCACGGGGGGGCCTTAGATACGCAGTATTTT. This translates into CSARLHGGALDTQYF.